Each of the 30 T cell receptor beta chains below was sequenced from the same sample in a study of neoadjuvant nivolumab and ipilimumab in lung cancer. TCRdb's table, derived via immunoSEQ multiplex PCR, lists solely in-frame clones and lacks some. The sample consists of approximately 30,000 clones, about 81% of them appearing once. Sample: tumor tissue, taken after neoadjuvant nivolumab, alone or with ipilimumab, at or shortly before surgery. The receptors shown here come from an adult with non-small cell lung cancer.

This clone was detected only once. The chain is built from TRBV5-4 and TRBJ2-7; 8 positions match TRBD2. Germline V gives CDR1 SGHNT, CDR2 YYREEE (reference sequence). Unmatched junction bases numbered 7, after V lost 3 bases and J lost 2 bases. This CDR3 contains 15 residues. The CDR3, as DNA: TGTGCCAGCAGCTCCCCCACTAGCGGCACCTACGAGCAGTACTTC. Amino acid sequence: CASSSPTSGTYEQYF.

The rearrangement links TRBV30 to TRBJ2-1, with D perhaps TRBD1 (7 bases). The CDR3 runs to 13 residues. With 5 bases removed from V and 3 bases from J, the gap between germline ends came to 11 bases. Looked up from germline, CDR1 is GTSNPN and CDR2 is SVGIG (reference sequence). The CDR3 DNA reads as TGTGCCTGGGGAGGGGGCGTCTACAATGAGCAGTTCTTC. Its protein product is CAWGGGVYNEQFF.

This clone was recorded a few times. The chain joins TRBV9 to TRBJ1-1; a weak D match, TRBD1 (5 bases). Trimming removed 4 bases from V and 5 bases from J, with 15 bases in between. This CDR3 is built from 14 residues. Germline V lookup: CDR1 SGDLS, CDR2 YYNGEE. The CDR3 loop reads CASSPVGAGTEAFF. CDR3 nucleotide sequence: TGTGCCAGCAGCCCCGTAGGGGCTGGGACTGAAGCTTTCTTT.

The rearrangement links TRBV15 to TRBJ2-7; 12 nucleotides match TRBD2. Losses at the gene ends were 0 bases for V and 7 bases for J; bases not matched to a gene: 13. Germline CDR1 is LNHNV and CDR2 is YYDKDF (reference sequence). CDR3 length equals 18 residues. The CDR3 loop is CATSRDIASGRAGGEQYF. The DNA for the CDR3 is TGTGCCACCAGCAGAGATATCGCTAGCGGGAGGGCCGGTGGTGAGCAGTACTTC.

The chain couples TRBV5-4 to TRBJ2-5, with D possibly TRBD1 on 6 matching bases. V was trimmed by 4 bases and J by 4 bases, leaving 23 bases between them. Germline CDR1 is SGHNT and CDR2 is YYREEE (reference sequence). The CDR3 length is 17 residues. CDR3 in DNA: TGTGCCAGCAGCGAAGGCGACAGGAGAAGGTCCGGAGAGACCCAGTACTTC. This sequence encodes CASSEGDRRRSGETQYF.

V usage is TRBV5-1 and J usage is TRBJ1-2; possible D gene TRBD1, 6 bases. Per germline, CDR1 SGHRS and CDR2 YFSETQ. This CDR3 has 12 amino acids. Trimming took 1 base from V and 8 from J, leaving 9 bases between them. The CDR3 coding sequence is TGCGCCAGCAGCTTGAGTGGGACAGGCTACACCTTC. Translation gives CASSLSGTGYTF.

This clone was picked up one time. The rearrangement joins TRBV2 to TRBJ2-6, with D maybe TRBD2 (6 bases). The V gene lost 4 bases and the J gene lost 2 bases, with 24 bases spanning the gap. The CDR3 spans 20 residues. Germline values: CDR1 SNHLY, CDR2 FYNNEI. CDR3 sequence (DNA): TGTGCCAGCAGTGCTCTACACCCAGTCTCCGGGACTCCTGGGGCCAACGTCCTGACTTTC. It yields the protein CASSALHPVSGTPGANVLTF. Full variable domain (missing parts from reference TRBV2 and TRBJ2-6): EPEVTQTPSHQVTQMGQEVILRCVPISNHLYFYWYRQILGQKVEFLVSFYNNEISEKSEIFDDQFSVERPDGSNFTLKIRSTKLEDSAMYFCASSALHPVSGTPGANVLTFGAGSRLTVL.

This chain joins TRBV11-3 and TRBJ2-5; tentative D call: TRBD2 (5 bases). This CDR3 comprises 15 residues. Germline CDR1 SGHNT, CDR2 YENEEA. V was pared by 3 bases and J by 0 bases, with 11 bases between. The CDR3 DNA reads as TGTGCCAGCAGCTTCCAGCGGTGGTACCAAGAGACCCAGTACTTC. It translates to CASSFQRWYQETQYF.

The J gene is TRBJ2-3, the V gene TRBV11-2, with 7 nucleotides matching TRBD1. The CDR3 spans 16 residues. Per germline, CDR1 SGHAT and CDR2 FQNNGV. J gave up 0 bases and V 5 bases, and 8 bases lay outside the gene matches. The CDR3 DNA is TGTGCCAGCAGCCAAAGACGGACAGGTAGCACAGATACGCAGTATTTT. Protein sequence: CASSQRRTGSTDTQYF.

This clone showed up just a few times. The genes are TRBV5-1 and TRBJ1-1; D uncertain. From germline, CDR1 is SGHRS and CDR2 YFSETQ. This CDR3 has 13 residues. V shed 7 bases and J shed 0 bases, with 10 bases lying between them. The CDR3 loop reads CASGSDMNTEAFF. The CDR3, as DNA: TGCGCCAGCGGCAGTGACATGAACACTGAAGCTTTCTTT.

The chain's CDR3 is CASSRDVLYEQYF. The CDR3 DNA is TGTGCCAGCAGCAGGGACGTTCTCTACGAGCAGTACTTC. The rearrangement uses TRBV9 and TRBJ2-7; D possibly matches TRBD1 or TRBD2 (5 bases each). The CDR3 totals 13 residues. V was pared by 4 bases and J by 3 bases, with 11 bases between. From germline, CDR1 is SGDLS and CDR2 YYNGEE. The full variable domain, with the rest looked up from reference TRBV9 and TRBJ2-7, is DSGVTQTPKHLITATGQRVTLRCSPRSGDLSVYWYQQSLDQGLQFLIQYYNGEERAKGNILERFSAQQFPDLHSELNLSSLELGDSALYFCASSRDVLYEQYFGPGTRLTVT.

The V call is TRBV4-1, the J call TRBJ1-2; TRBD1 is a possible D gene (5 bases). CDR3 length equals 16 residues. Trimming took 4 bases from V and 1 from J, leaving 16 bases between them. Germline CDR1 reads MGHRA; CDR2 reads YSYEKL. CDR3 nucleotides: TGCGCCAGCAGCCGAACAGGATGGTTGGGTAACTATGGCTACACCTTC. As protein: CASSRTGWLGNYGYTF.

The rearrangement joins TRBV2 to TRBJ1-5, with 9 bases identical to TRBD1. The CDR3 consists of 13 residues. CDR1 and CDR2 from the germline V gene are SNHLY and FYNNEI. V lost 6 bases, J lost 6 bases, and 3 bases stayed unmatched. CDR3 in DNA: TGTGCCAGCAGACAGGGGGCTCTTCAGCCCCAGCATTTT. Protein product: CASRQGALQPQHF.

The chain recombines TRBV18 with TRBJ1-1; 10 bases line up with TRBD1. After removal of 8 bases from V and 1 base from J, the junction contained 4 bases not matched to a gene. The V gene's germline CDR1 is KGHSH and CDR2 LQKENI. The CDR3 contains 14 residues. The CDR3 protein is CASQRDRGNTEAFF. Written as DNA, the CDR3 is TGTGCCAGCCAAAGGGACAGGGGGAACACTGAAGCTTTCTTT.

The CDR3 is CASSTSLDRYEQYF. CDR3 DNA: TGTGCCAGCAGCACTAGCCTCGACAGGTACGAGCAGTACTTC. The rearrangement joins TRBV7-2 to TRBJ2-7; D may match TRBD1 or TRBD2 (6 bases each). V was pared by 5 bases and J by 4 bases, with 15 bases between. CDR3 length: 14 residues. Looked up from germline, CDR1 is SGHTA and CDR2 is FQGNSA.

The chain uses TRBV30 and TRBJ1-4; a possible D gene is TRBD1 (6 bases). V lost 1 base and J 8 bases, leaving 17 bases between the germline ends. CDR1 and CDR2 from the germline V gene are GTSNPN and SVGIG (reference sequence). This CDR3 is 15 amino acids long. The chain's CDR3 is CAWSAGRGLGEKLFF. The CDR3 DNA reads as TGTGCCTGGAGTGCTGGGCGGGGGCTAGGAGAAAAACTGTTTTTT. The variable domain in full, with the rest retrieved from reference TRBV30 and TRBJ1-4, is SQTIHQWPATLVQPVGSPLSLECTVEGTSNPNLYWYRQAAGRGLQLLFYSVGIGQISSEVPQNLSASRPQDRQFILSSKKLLLSDSGFYLCAWSAGRGLGEKLFFGSGTQLSVL.

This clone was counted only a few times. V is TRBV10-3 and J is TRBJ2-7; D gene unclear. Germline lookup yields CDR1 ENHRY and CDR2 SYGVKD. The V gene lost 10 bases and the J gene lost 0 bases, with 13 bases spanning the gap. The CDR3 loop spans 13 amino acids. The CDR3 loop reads CATVEARSYEQYF. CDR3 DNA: TGTGCCACCGTCGAAGCTCGCTCCTACGAGCAGTACTTC.

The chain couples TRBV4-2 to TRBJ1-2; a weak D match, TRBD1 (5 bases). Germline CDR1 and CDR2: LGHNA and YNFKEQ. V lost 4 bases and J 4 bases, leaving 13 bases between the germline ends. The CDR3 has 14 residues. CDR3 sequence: CASSPDSGGYGYTF. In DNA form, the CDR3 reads TGTGCCAGCAGCCCGGATTCGGGGGGCTATGGCTACACCTTC.

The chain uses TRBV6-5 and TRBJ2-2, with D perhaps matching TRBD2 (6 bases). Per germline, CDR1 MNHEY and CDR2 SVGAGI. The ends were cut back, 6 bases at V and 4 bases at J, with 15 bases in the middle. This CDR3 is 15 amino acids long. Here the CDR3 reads CASSTIGGGTGELFF. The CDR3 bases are TGTGCCAGCAGCACGATTGGGGGAGGCACCGGGGAGCTGTTTTTT.

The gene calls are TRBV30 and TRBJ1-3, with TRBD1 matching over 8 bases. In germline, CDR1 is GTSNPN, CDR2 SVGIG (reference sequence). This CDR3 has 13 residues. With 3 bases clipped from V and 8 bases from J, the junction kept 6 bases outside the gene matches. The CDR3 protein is CAWSLQGVHTIYF. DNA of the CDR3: TGTGCCTGGAGCTTACAGGGGGTGCACACCATATATTTT.

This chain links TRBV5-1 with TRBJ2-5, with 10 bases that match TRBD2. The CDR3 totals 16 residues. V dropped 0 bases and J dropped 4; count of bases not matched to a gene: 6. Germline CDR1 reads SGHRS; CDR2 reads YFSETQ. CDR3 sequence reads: CASSLAASGSRETQYF. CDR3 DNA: TGCGCCAGCAGCTTGGCCGCTAGCGGGAGTCGAGAGACCCAGTACTTC. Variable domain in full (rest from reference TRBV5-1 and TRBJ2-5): KAGVTQTPRYLIKTRGQQVTLSCSPISGHRSVSWYQQTPGQGLQFLFEYFSETQRNKGNFPGRFSGRQFSNSRSEMNVSTLELGDSALYLCASSLAASGSRETQYFGPGTRLLVL.

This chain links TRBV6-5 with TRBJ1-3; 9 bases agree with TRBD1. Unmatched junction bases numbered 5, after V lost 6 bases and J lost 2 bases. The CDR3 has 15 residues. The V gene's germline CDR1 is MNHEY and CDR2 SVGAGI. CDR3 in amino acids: CASRPGDRAGNTIYF. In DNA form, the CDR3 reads TGTGCCAGCAGACCCGGGGACAGGGCTGGAAACACCATATATTTT.

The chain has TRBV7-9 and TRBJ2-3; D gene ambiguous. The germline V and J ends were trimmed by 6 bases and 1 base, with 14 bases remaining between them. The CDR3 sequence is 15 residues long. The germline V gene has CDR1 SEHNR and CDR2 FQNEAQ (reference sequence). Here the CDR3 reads CASRSGRTGTDTQYF. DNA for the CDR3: TGTGCCAGCAGATCAGGTCGTACTGGCACAGATACGCAGTATTTT.

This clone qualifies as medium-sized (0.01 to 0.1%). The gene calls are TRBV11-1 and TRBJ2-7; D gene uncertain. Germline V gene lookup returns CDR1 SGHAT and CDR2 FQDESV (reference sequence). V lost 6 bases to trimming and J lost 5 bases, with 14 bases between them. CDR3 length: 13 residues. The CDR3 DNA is TGTGCCAGCAGTACCGGGCCTAAGGACGAGCAGTACTTC. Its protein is CASSTGPKDEQYF.

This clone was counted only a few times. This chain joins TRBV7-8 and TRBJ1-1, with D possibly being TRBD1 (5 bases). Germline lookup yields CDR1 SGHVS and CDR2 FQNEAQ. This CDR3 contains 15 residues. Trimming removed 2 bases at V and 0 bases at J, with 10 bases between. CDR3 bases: TGTGCCAGCAGCTTAAGTGGGGGTCTGAACACTGAAGCTTTCTTT. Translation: CASSLSGGLNTEAFF.

The CDR3 loop is CASSLEGQGYEQYF. CDR3 DNA sequence: TGCGCCAGCAGCTTGGAAGGACAGGGCTACGAGCAGTACTTC. The chain joins TRBV5-1 to TRBJ2-7; the match to TRBD1 covers 8 bases. The CDR3 loop spans 14 amino acids. Germline values: CDR1 SGHRS, CDR2 YFSETQ. After removal of 0 bases from V and 3 bases from J, the junction contained 2 bases not matched to a gene.

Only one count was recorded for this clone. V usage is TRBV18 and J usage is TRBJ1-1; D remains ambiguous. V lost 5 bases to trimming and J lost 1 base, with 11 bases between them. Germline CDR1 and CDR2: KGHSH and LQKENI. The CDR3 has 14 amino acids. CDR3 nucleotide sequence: TGTGCCAGCTCATTTCCCAGGAAGAACACTGAAGCTTTCTTT. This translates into CASSFPRKNTEAFF.

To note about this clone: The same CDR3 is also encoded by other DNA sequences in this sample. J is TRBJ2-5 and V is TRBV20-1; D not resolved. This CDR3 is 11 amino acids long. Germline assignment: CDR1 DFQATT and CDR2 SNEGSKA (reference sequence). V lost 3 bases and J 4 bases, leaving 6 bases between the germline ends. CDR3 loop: CSARVGETQYF. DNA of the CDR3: TGCAGTGCTAGGGTTGGAGAGACCCAGTACTTC.

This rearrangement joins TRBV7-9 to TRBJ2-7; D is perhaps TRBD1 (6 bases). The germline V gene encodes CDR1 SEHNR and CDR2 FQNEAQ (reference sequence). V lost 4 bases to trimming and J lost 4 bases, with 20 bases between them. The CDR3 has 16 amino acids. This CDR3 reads CASSSWKDRSGYEQYF. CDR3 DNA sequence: TGTGCCAGCAGCTCTTGGAAGGACAGATCAGGGTACGAGCAGTACTTC.

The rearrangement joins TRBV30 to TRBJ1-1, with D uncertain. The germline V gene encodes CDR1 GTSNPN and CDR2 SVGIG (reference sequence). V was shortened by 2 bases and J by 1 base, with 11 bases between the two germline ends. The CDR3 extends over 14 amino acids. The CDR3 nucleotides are TGTGCCTGGAGTAGGATAGCCCCGAACACTGAAGCTTTCTTT. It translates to CAWSRIAPNTEAFF.